Described below is a single T cell receptor (beta chain) sequence and its context. This sample was taken from a study of blood T cell repertoires in COVID-19. As originally analysed: From reference gene primer amplification, estimates of nucleated cell counts were derived. The repertoire was sequenced with immunoSEQ multiplex PCR; TCRdb's copy has only in-frame clones and lacks some. V, J and clone size reflect that table, while D and trimming were determined from the DNA. The sample yields approximately 92,000 clones, 82% seen once. The germline V gene has CDR1 SEHNR and CDR2 FQNEAQ (reference sequence). Germline trimming cut 2 bases from V and 8 bases from J; bases unmatched to any gene: 11. CDR3 length: 15 residues.

The chain employs TRBV7-9 and TRBJ1-2; TRBD1 matches at 7 bases. Sequences were obtained from peripheral blood. This receptor was identified in a man at least 80 years old with acute or convalescent COVID-19. CDR3 in DNA: TGTGCCAGCAGCTTAATGCTAACAGGGGCGGGAGGCTACACCTTC. Translating it yields CASSLMLTGAGGYTF.